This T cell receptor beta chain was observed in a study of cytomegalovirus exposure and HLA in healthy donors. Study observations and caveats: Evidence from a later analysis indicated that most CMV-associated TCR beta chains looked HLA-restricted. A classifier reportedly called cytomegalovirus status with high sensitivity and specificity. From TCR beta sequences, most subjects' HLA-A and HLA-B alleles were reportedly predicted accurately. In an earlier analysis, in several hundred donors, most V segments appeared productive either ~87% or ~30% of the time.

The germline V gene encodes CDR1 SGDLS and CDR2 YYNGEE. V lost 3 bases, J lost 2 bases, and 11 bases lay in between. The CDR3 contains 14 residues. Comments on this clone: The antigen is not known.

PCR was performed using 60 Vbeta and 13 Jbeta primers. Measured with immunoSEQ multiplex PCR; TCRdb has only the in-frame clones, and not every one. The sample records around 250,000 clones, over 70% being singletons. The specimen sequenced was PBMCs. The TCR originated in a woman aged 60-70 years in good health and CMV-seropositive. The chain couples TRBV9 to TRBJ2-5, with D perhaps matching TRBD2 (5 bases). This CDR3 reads CASSGIGGQETQYF. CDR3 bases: TGTGCCAGCAGCGGGATAGGCGGGCAAGAGACCCAGTACTTC. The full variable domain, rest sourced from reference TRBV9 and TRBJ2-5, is DSGVTQTPKHLITATGQRVTLRCSPRSGDLSVYWYQQSLDQGLQFLIQYYNGEERAKGNILERFSAQQFPDLHSELNLSSLELGDSALYFCASSGIGGQETQYFGPGTRLLVL.